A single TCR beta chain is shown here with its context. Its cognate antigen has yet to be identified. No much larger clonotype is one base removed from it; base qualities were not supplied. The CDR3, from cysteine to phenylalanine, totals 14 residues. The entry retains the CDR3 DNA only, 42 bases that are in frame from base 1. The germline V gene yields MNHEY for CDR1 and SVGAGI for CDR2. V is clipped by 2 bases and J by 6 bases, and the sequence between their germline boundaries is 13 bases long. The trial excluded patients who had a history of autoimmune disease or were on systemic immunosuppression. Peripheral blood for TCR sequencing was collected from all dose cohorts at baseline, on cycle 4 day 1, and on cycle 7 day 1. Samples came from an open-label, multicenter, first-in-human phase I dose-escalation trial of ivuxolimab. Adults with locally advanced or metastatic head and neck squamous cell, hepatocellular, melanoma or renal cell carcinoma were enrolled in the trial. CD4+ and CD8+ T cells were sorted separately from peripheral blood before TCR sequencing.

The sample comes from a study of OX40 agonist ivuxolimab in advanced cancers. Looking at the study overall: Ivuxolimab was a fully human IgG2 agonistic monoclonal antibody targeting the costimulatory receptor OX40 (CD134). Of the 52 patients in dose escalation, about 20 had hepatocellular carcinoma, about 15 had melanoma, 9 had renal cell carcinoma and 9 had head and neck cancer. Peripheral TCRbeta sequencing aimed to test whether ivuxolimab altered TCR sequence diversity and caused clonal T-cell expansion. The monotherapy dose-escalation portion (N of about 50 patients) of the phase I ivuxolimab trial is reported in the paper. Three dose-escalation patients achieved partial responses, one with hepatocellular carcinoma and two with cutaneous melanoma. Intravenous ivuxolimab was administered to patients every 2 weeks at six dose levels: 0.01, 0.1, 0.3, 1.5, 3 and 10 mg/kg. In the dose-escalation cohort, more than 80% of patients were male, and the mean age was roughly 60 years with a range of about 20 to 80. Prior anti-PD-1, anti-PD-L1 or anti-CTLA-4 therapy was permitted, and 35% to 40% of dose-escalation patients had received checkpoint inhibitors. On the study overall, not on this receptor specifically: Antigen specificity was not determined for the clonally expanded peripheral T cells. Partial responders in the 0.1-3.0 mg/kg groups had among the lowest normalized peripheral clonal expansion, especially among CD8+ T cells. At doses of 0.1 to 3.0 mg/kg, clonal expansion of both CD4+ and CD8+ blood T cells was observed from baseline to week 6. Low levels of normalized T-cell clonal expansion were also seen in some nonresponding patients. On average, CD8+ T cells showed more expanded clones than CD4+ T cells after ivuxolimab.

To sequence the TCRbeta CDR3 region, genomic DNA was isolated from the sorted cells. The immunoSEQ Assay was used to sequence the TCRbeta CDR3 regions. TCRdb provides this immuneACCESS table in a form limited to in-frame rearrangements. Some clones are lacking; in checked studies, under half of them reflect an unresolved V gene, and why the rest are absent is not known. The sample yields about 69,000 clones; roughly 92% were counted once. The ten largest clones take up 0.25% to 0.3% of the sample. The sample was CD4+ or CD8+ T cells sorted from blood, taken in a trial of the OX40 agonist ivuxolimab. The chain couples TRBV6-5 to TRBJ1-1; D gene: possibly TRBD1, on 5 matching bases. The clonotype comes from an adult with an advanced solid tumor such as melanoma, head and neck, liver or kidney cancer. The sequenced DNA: TGTGCCAGCAGTTACGAACAGGTGGCCCCTGAAGCTTTCTTT. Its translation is CASSYEQVAPEAFF.